This entry lists 23 T cell receptor beta chains sequenced from one sample in a study of blood T cell repertoires in COVID-19. TCRdb's table, derived via immunoSEQ multiplex PCR, lists solely in-frame clones and lacks some. The table lists about 140,000 clones, about four fifths of them singletons. The specimen sequenced was peripheral blood. The receptor source for this set is a human donor in a cohort sampled during active COVID-19.

This chain uses TRBV6-1 with TRBJ2-2; no firm D call. Germline V gene sequence: CDR1 MNHNS, CDR2 SASEGT. Trimming shortened V by 0 bases and J by 0 bases, and 14 bases separated the two germline ends. The CDR3 consists of 18 residues. The CDR3 region is CASSEALLQAANTGELFF. The CDR3 coding sequence is TGTGCCAGCAGTGAAGCGCTACTTCAGGCCGCGAACACCGGGGAGCTGTTTTTT.

This rearrangement joins TRBV7-9 to TRBJ2-1; the match to TRBD1 covers 9 bases. There are 18 residues in the CDR3. Looked up from germline, CDR1 is SEHNR and CDR2 is FQNEAQ (reference sequence). With 4 bases clipped from V and 2 bases from J, the junction kept 12 bases outside the gene matches. The CDR3 protein is CASSSYTGGQGPYNEQFF. In DNA form, the CDR3 reads TGTGCCAGCAGCTCTTACACTGGGGGACAGGGCCCCTACAATGAGCAGTTCTTC.

This clone was counted once. V gene TRBV7-9 combines with J gene TRBJ2-5; 7 bases are shared with TRBD2. After removal of 2 bases from V and 2 bases from J, the junction contained 11 bases not matched to a gene. The CDR3 extends over 17 amino acids. Germline V gene sequence: CDR1 SEHNR, CDR2 FQNEAQ (reference sequence). The CDR3 protein is CASSLKFGRGSQETQYF. The DNA for the CDR3 is TGTGCCAGCAGCTTAAAATTTGGGCGGGGGAGTCAAGAGACCCAGTACTTC.

The J gene is TRBJ2-7, the V gene TRBV5-1, with no clear D. This CDR3 is built from 13 residues. Germline lookup yields CDR1 SGHRS and CDR2 YFSETQ. V lost 0 bases to trimming and J lost 4 bases, with 8 bases between them. CDR3 in amino acids: CASSLGTYYEQYF. The DNA for the CDR3 is TGCGCCAGCAGCTTGGGCACCTATTACGAGCAGTACTTC.

V usage is TRBV27 and J usage is TRBJ2-1, with D perhaps TRBD1 (5 bases). This CDR3 contains 14 residues. Germline CDR1 MNHEY, CDR2 SMNVEV (reference sequence). V shed 8 bases and J shed 1 base, with 12 bases lying between them. The CDR3, as DNA: TGTGCCAGCCATCAAAGGGGATCCTACAATGAGCAGTTCTTC. Translating gives CASHQRGSYNEQFF.

Written as DNA, the CDR3 is TGTGCCAGCAGTCAATCAGGGGGTACTAATGAAAAACTGTTTTTT. It codes for CASSQSGGTNEKLFF. V gene TRBV6-5 combines with J gene TRBJ1-4; 7 bases map to TRBD1. The CDR3 has 15 amino acids. V shed 5 bases and J 2 bases; nucleotides not matched to a gene: 5. Germline V gives CDR1 MNHEY, CDR2 SVGAGI.

The chain recombines TRBV27 with TRBJ1-2; 7 bases match TRBD1. The germline V gene encodes CDR1 MNHEY and CDR2 SMNVEV (reference sequence). Trimming took 7 bases from V and 4 from J; bases not matched to a gene: 18. CDR3 length: 17 residues. For the CDR3, the DNA is TGTGCCAGCACCACGACCCTTAAAGGGGGCGCGGGCTATGGCTACACCTTC. This translates into CASTTTLKGGAGYGYTF.

The V gene is TRBV7-2, the J gene TRBJ1-2; D might be TRBD1 (5 bases). CDR3 length equals 16 residues. Germline assignment: CDR1 SGHTA and CDR2 FQGNSA. Between the trimmed V and J ends, which lost 3 bases and 5 bases, there was a span of 19 bases. The CDR3 sequence: CASSLAGGTHGYGYTF. The DNA for the CDR3 is TGTGCCAGCAGCTTGGCCGGGGGGACCCACGGGTATGGCTACACCTTC.

The V call is TRBV6-5, the J call TRBJ1-6, with D tentatively TRBD1 (5 bases). Germline values: CDR1 MNHEY, CDR2 SVGAGI. The CDR3 length is 16 residues. V was clipped by 0 bases and J by 7 bases, with 13 bases between them. The CDR3: CASSYSVREANSPLHF. The CDR3 coding sequence is TGTGCCAGCAGTTACTCGGTCAGGGAGGCGAATTCACCCCTCCACTTT.

This sequence joins TRBV4-2 and TRBJ1-4; 9 bases line up with TRBD1. With V trimmed by 0 bases and J by 3 bases, 8 bases remained unmatched. The CDR3 loop spans 18 amino acids. Germline CDR1 is LGHNA and CDR2 is YNFKEQ. CDR3 amino acids: CASSQEGQGITANEKLFF. CDR3 sequence (DNA): TGTGCCAGCAGCCAAGAGGGACAGGGAATTACTGCTAATGAAAAACTGTTTTTT.

The chain employs TRBV7-2 and TRBJ1-2; weak D call: TRBD1 (5 bases). The CDR3 runs to 12 residues. Germline V gene sequence: CDR1 SGHTA, CDR2 FQGNSA. V was trimmed by 5 bases and J by 10 bases, leaving 14 bases between them. The CDR3 nucleotides are TGTGCCAGCAGCATCACAGGCGGGGTCTACACCTTC. Amino acids: CASSITGGVYTF.

The chain couples TRBV3-1 (or the pseudogene TRBV3-2) to TRBJ2-5, with 9 positions matching TRBD2. Trimming cost V 6 bases and J 5 bases; bases outside gene matches: 7. Germline-derived CDR1 and CDR2 are LGHDT and YNNKEL (reference sequence). This CDR3 region has 14 residues. CDR3 nucleotide sequence: TGTGCCAGCAGGCTTAGCGGGGGAGGGGAGACCCAGTACTTC. Translation: CASRLSGGGETQYF.

This clone was seen more than once but under ten times. The chain carries TRBV4-1 and TRBJ1-6; 12 positions match TRBD1. CDR1 is MGHRA, CDR2 YSYEKL, per germline. V was pared by 0 bases and J by 5 bases, with 8 bases of the junction left unmatched. The CDR3 spans 19 residues. CDR3 loop: CASSQDRGTGGVNNSPLHF. CDR3 DNA: TGCGCCAGCAGCCAAGATCGAGGGACAGGGGGCGTTAATAATTCACCCCTCCACTTT.

This chain joins TRBV5-4 and TRBJ2-5; 9 nucleotides align to TRBD1. CDR1 is SGHNT, CDR2 YYREEE, per germline (reference sequence). This CDR3 spans 15 amino acids. V shed 1 base and J 4 bases; nucleotides not matched to a gene: 5. The CDR3 loop is CASSLSQGAGETQYF. CDR3 nucleotide sequence: TGTGCCAGCAGCTTGTCACAGGGGGCGGGAGAGACCCAGTACTTC.

The chain has TRBV11-3 and TRBJ2-1, with TRBD1 identical over 10 bases. The CDR3 sequence is 15 residues long. The germline CDR1 and CDR2 sequences are SGHNT and YENEEA. V gave up 5 bases and J gave up 7 bases; unmatched junction bases: 8. The chain's CDR3 is CASSPRQGAKNEQFF. The CDR3 nucleotides are TGTGCCAGCAGCCCTAGACAGGGGGCGAAGAATGAGCAGTTCTTC. Drawing the rest from reference TRBV11-3 and TRBJ2-1, the complete variable domain is EAGVVQSPRYKIIEKKQPVAFWCNPISGHNTLYWYLQNLGQGPELLIRYENEEAVDDSQLPKDRFSAERLKGVDSTLKIQPAELGDSAVYLCASSPRQGAKNEQFFGPGTRLTVL.

Notes on this clone: At one end the junction does not follow the germline gene, possibly because of a read error. The V gene is TRBV7-7, the J gene TRBJ2-3; D possibly corresponds to TRBD2 (6 bases). The CDR3 loop spans 15 amino acids. Looked up from germline, CDR1 is SSHAT and CDR2 is FNYEAQ (reference sequence). CDR3 amino acids: CASSLGRGRTDTQYF. CDR3 DNA: TGTGCTAGCAGCTTAGGGCGGGGTCGCACAGATACGCAGTATTTT.

CDR3 loop: CASSSPGRNEQFF. The CDR3 nucleotides are TGTGCCAGCAGTTCCCCCGGGAGGAATGAGCAGTTCTTC. The J gene is TRBJ2-1, the V gene TRBV28; 7 nucleotides match TRBD2. CDR1 and CDR2 (germline): MDHEN, SYDVKM. The CDR3 totals 13 residues. Losses at the gene ends were 4 bases for V and 7 bases for J; bases not matched to a gene: 4.

The V gene is TRBV6-1, the J gene TRBJ2-7, with a tentative D call TRBD1 (6 bases). The CDR3 contains 13 residues. V was clipped by 2 bases and J by 4 bases, with 9 bases between them. CDR1 and CDR2 from the germline V gene are MNHNS and SASEGT. The CDR3 coding sequence is TGTGCCAGCAGTGAACAGGACAGATACGAGCAGTACTTC. Its protein product is CASSEQDRYEQYF.

This sequence joins TRBV6-5 and TRBJ1-2, with D possibly matching TRBD1 (6 bases). The CDR3 loop spans 14 amino acids. Germline CDR1 and CDR2: MNHEY and SVGAGI. With 5 bases removed from V and 0 bases from J, the gap between germline ends came to 10 bases. The CDR3 coding sequence is TGTGCCAGCAGTCGCAGGGGCGCTAACTATGGCTACACCTTC. It is translated as CASSRRGANYGYTF.

The gene calls are TRBV18 and TRBJ1-1; D unresolved. The germline V gene has CDR1 KGHSH and CDR2 LQKENI. With 3 bases removed from V and 0 bases from J, the gap between germline ends came to 11 bases. The CDR3 runs to 15 residues. For the CDR3, the DNA is TGTGCCAGCTCACCCGCCGGGTCGGTGAACACTGAAGCTTTCTTT. Translated, it gives CASSPAGSVNTEAFF.

This sequence joins TRBV7-2 and TRBJ2-7, with D possibly TRBD2 on 6 matching bases. Germline-derived CDR1 and CDR2 are SGHTA and FQGNSA. Trimming removed 5 bases from V and 1 base from J, with 12 bases in between. This CDR3 is built from 14 residues. The CDR3 nucleotides read TGTGCCAGCAGCCTGGGGGGTCCGTCCTACGAGCAGTACTTC. Translated: CASSLGGPSYEQYF.

This sequence joins TRBV27 and TRBJ2-7, with D tentatively TRBD2 (7 bases). Germline assignment: CDR1 MNHEY and CDR2 SMNVEV (reference sequence). The V and J ends lost 10 bases and 3 bases respectively, with 19 bases between them. This CDR3 contains 14 residues. DNA for the CDR3: TGTGCCACCTCCCCCGGGGGGCCGGTCTACGAGCAGTACTTC. Translating it yields CATSPGGPVYEQYF.

This clone has a handful of counts. This chain uses TRBV28 with TRBJ2-7; the match to TRBD1 covers 10 bases. The CDR3 has 14 amino acids. Germline V CDR1 and CDR2: MDHEN, SYDVKM. J was trimmed by 4 bases and V by 5 bases; bases with no gene match: 5. CDR3 in DNA: TGTGCCAGCAGTCGGGTGGGACAGGGGTACGAGCAGTACTTC. Amino acids: CASSRVGQGYEQYF. The variable domain in full, with the rest retrieved from reference TRBV28 and TRBJ2-7, is DVKVTQSSRYLVKRTGEKVFLECVQDMDHENMFWYRQDPGLGLRLIYFSYDVKMKEKGDIPEGYSVSREKKERFSLILESASTNQTSMYLCASSRVGQGYEQYFGPGTRLTVT.